The rows below give T cell receptor beta chains drawn from one sample of a study of technical replicates of blood from four donors. TCRdb's table, derived via immunoSEQ multiplex PCR, lists solely in-frame clones and lacks some. This table holds approximately 12,000 clones, approximately 93% found once. Sequences were obtained from PBMCs. The receptors were gathered from a human donor in good health. The CDR3 runs from the conserved cysteine through the conserved F or W. Fields, in order: J gene, V gene, D gene, clone size, CDR3 protein, CDR3 DNA. D genes are given only for firm matches. Clone size is stated in some rows and not others, as once, few, many or a class when expanded.

TRBJ2-7 TRBV6-6 . . CASRGEDYEQYF TGTGCCAGCAGGGGGGAGGACTACGAGCAGTACTTC
TRBJ2-1 TRBV6-1 . . CASSEELGTPYNEQFF TGTGCCAGCAGTGAAGAACTAGGGACACCTTACAATGAGCAGTTCTTC
TRBJ1-1 TRBV10-1 . once CASSDRGNTEAFF TGCGCCAGCAGTGATAGGGGGAACACTGAAGCTTTCTTT
TRBJ2-5 TRBV27 TRBD2 . CASSHRTSWTRVETQYF TGTGCCAGCAGCCACCGAACCTCCTGGACTAGGGTAGAGACCCAGTACTTC
TRBJ2-1 TRBV7-2 TRBD2 . CASSPWTSSNNEQFF TGTGCCAGCAGCCCCTGGACTAGCAGCAACAATGAGCAGTTCTTC
TRBJ2-1 TRBV2 TRBD1 . CASSPRDRLYNEQFF TGTGCCAGCAGTCCCCGGGACAGACTATACAATGAGCAGTTCTTC
TRBJ2-2 TRBV5-6 . . CASSRRGNTGELFF TGTGCCAGCAGTCGGCGGGGGAACACCGGGGAGCTGTTTTTT
TRBJ2-3 TRBV6-4 TRBD2 . CASSEGFSGRDTQYF TGTGCCAGCAGTGAAGGATTCAGCGGGAGGGATACGCAGTATTTT
TRBJ1-4 TRBV27 . . CASSFRGVTNEKLFF TGTGCCAGCAGTTTTCGGGGGGTCACTAATGAAAAACTGTTTTTT
TRBJ1-4 TRBV18 TRBD1 . CASSPPPGGEGEKLFF TGTGCCAGCTCACCACCCCCAGGGGGTGAGGGTGAAAAACTGTTTTTT
TRBJ1-1 TRBV5-4 . . CASSPGGTASNTEAFF TGTGCCAGCAGCCCAGGTGGAACAGCCTCGAACACTGAAGCTTTCTTT
TRBJ2-6 TRBV4-2 . . CASSQDGPLSGANVLTF TGTGCCAGCAGCCAAGATGGGCCGCTCTCTGGGGCCAACGTCCTGACTTTC
TRBJ2-7 TRBV6-5 TRBD2 . CASSSLAGGEYEQYF TGTGCCAGCAGTTCGCTAGCGGGAGGAGAGTACGAGCAGTACTTC
TRBJ2-5 TRBV29-1 . . CSVGRRFQETQYF TGCAGCGTGGGAAGGAGGTTCCAAGAGACCCAGTACTTC
TRBJ2-7 TRBV29-1 . . CSASYGTSYEQYF TGCAGCGCGAGCTACGGTACCTCGTACGAGCAGTACTTC
TRBJ1-4 TRBV27 . . CASSLSPPTAGWTEKLFF TGTGCCAGCAGTTTAAGTCCCCCGACCGCGGGCTGGACTGAAAAACTGTTTTTT
TRBJ2-5 TRBV19 TRBD2 . CASAFLGGEETQYF TGTGCCAGTGCCTTTTTGGGGGGGGAAGAGACCCAGTACTTC
TRBJ2-2 TRBV7-9 . . CASSKGEAILTGELFF TGTGCCAGTTCCAAGGGGGAAGCGATATTGACCGGGGAGCTGTTTTTT
TRBJ1-5 TRBV19 . . CASRGGRGTTQPQHF TGTGCCAGTAGAGGCGGCAGGGGAACGACTCAGCCCCAGCATTTT
TRBJ2-7 TRBV29-1 . . CSVSAGNGQYF TGCAGCGTTTCTGCGGGGAACGGGCAGTACTTC
TRBJ2-7 TRBV29-1 . . CSVEKDKPYEQYF TGCAGCGTTGAGAAGGACAAGCCTTACGAGCAGTACTTC
TRBJ2-5 TRBV28 . . CASSPTGGETQYF TGTGCCAGCAGCCCGACAGGAGGTGAGACCCAGTACTTC
TRBJ2-3 TRBV19 TRBD2 once CASSEGLAATDTQYF TGTGCCAGTAGTGAGGGACTAGCGGCCACAGATACGCAGTATTTT
TRBJ2-7 TRBV6-1 . . CASRETLAFSYEQYF TGTGCCAGCAGGGAAACACTAGCTTTTAGCTACGAGCAGTACTTC